Following are 21 T cell receptor beta chains from one sample sequenced in a study of T cell responses to AZD1222 COVID-19 vaccine. TCRdb's table, derived via immunoSEQ multiplex PCR, lists solely in-frame clones and lacks some. Here the sample spans some 89,000 clones, roughly 89% being singletons. The input for sequencing was peripheral blood, taken on day 0 of AZD1222 vaccination. Receptor source: an adult in good health.

The rearrangement uses TRBV6-2 or TRBV6-3 and TRBJ1-2, with no clear D. This CDR3 has 16 amino acids. Germline CDR1 and CDR2: MNHEY and SVGEGT. Trimming removed 0 bases from V and 5 bases from J, with 16 bases in between. CDR3 nucleotide sequence: TGTGCCAGCAGTTACTCGAAAGCGCACCGGGAATATGGCTACACCTTC. It specifies CASSYSKAHREYGYTF.

CDR3 nucleotides: TGTGCCAGCAGTTACTCAGGAGACACCGGCTATGGCTACACCTTC. Its translation: CASSYSGDTGYGYTF. The chain carries TRBV6-6 and TRBJ1-2, with D hard to call. Between the trimmed V and J ends, which lost 0 bases and 4 bases, there was a span of 12 bases. The CDR3 consists of 15 residues. The V gene's germline CDR1 is MNHNY and CDR2 SVGAGI (reference sequence).

This clone came up once. The CDR3 sequence is CASSTSTDTQYF. The CDR3 nucleotides are TGTGCCAGCAGCACTAGCACAGATACGCAGTATTTT. V usage is TRBV13 and J usage is TRBJ2-3; no firm D call. Trimming shortened V by 5 bases and J by 0 bases, and 3 bases separated the two germline ends. CDR3 length: 12 amino acids. Germline assignment: CDR1 PRHDT and CDR2 FYEKMQ (reference sequence).

This chain connects TRBV6-2 or TRBV6-3 to TRBJ1-1; 8 bases match TRBD1. Losses at the gene ends were 4 bases for V and 14 bases for J; bases not matched to a gene: 18. The germline V gene has CDR1 MNHEY and CDR2 SVGEGT. The CDR3 has 15 amino acids. The DNA for the CDR3 is TGTGCCAGCAGTTCCCCGACAGGGGAAACCATCGGGTCGTTCTTT. The encoded protein is CASSSPTGETIGSFF.

J is TRBJ2-7 and V is TRBV9; 10 nucleotides line up with TRBD2. This CDR3 spans 15 amino acids. Germline loops: CDR1 SGDLS, CDR2 YYNGEE. J lost 6 bases, V lost 5 bases, and 11 bases had no gene match. The CDR3 loop reads CASSRGGTSGTEQYF. In DNA form, the CDR3 reads TGTGCCAGCAGTCGAGGGGGAACTAGCGGGACCGAGCAGTACTTC.

The chain is built from TRBV7-9 and TRBJ1-2; the D gene is possibly TRBD1 (5 bases). The CDR3 extends over 14 amino acids. Germline V CDR1 and CDR2: SEHNR, FQNEAQ (reference sequence). V dropped 2 bases and J dropped 7 bases, with 14 bases sitting between them. The CDR3 coding sequence is TGTGCCAGCAGCTTAAGCGGAGGGGCGGCTGGCTACACCTTC. It is translated as CASSLSGGAAGYTF.

The chain links TRBV6-2 or TRBV6-3 to TRBJ1-1; D is possibly TRBD1 (5 bases). CDR3 length: 15 amino acids. From germline, CDR1 is MNHEY and CDR2 SVGEGT. Trimming removed 2 bases from V and 1 base from J, with 11 bases in between. The CDR3 nucleotides read TGTGCCAGCAGTTACAAGGGACGGCAGAACACTGAAGCTTTCTTT. Its translation is CASSYKGRQNTEAFF.

The V and J genes are TRBV7-8 and TRBJ1-2; possible D gene TRBD1, 6 bases. Between the trimmed V and J ends, which lost 4 bases and 3 bases, there was a span of 12 bases. The CDR3 is 14 residues long. From germline, CDR1 is SGHVS and CDR2 FQNEAQ. The CDR3 spells CASSSATGHYGYTF. The CDR3 DNA is TGTGCCAGCAGCTCCGCTACAGGGCACTATGGCTACACCTTC.

The rearrangement links TRBV16 to TRBJ1-3; D uncertain. The V end lost 2 bases, the J end lost 0 bases, and 11 bases lay between the germline ends. The CDR3 extends over 16 amino acids. Per the germline V gene, CDR1 is KGHSY and CDR2 is FQNENV. This CDR3 is CASSQRGGLSGNTIYF. The CDR3 DNA sequence: TGTGCCAGCAGCCAACGGGGAGGGCTCTCTGGAAACACCATATATTTT.

The genes are TRBV6-5 and TRBJ2-1; 7 bases line up with TRBD1. This CDR3 has 15 residues. After removal of 6 bases from V and 0 bases from J, the junction contained 5 bases not matched to a gene. Per the germline V gene, CDR1 is MNHEY and CDR2 is SVGAGI. DNA of the CDR3: TGTGCCAGCAGACCGGACAGGAGCTCCTACAATGAGCAGTTCTTC. Protein sequence: CASRPDRSSYNEQFF.

V usage is TRBV30 and J usage is TRBJ1-4, with D possibly TRBD1 on 6 matching bases. The V and J ends lost 7 bases and 8 bases respectively, with 20 bases between them. Germline-derived CDR1 and CDR2 are GTSNPN and SVGIG (reference sequence). The CDR3 extends over 14 amino acids. For the CDR3, the DNA is TGTGCCTCCCGCCGGGACACTGGTGGGGAAAAACTGTTTTTT. Translation gives CASRRDTGGEKLFF.

V is TRBV20-1 and J is TRBJ1-1, with D unresolved. V lost 0 bases and J 4 bases, leaving 3 bases between the germline ends. From germline, CDR1 is DFQATT and CDR2 SNEGSKA (reference sequence). The CDR3 has 11 amino acids. The CDR3 loop reads CSARDSTEAFF. In nucleotides, the CDR3 is TGCAGTGCTAGAGATTCCACTGAAGCTTTCTTT.

The rearrangement joins TRBV7-9 to TRBJ2-1; possibly TRBD1 or TRBD2 for D (5 bases each). The CDR3 runs 13 residues. Looked up from germline, CDR1 is SEHNR and CDR2 is FQNEAQ (reference sequence). V lost 7 bases and J lost 7, with 14 bases in between. The CDR3 loop reads CASNPRGENEQFF. CDR3 sequence (DNA): TGTGCCAGCAACCCCAGAGGGGAGAATGAGCAGTTCTTC.

CDR3 sequence reads: CASSLSAALNTGELFF. The CDR3 DNA is TGTGCCAGCAGCTTGTCGGCGGCCTTGAACACCGGGGAGCTGTTTTTT. This chain joins TRBV7-6 and TRBJ2-2; D call uncertain. Germline loops: CDR1 SGHVS, CDR2 FNYEAQ. Trimming left V 3 bases short and J 1 base short, with 12 bases between. The CDR3 is made up of 16 amino acids.

This clone appeared a single time. The chain carries TRBV21-1 and TRBJ1-4. TRBV21-1 is deemed a pseudogene. The CDR3 spans 20 residues. The CDR3 DNA follows: TGTGCCAGCAGCAAAGAGTTCGGGGGGCTGAGCTGTGGGACTAATGAAAAACTGTTTTTT. It specifies CASSKEFGGLSCGTNEKLFF.

The V gene is TRBV19, the J gene TRBJ1-3; TRBD1 is a possible D gene (5 bases). Trimming shortened V by 3 bases and J by 11 bases, and 14 bases separated the two germline ends. Germline V gene sequence: CDR1 LNHDA, CDR2 SQIVND (reference sequence). The CDR3 covers 13 residues. The CDR3, as DNA: TGTGCCAGTAGTATCGATGAGGGGTCGGCCATATATTTT. Translated, it gives CASSIDEGSAIYF.

CDR3 sequence reads: CSVEVGPNEKLFF. The CDR3, as DNA: TGCAGCGTTGAGGTTGGCCCAAATGAAAAACTGTTTTTT. The gene calls are TRBV29-1 and TRBJ1-4; D call uncertain. This CDR3 region has 13 residues. Germline V gene data show CDR1 as SQVTM and CDR2 as ANQGSEA. Between the trimmed V and J ends, which lost 3 bases and 5 bases, there was a span of 10 bases.

The chain links TRBV30 to TRBJ1-6; D remains unclear. V was clipped by 4 bases and J by 16 bases, with 17 bases between them. The CDR3 is made up of 12 amino acids. CDR1 and CDR2 (germline): GTSNPN, SVGIG (reference sequence). CDR3 in DNA: TGTGCCTGGACGGGAGTAAGTGCCGCGCTCCACTTT. Protein product: CAWTGVSAALHF.

The rearrangement links TRBV7-9 to TRBJ2-6; D perhaps matches TRBD2 (6 bases). V lost 3 bases and J 12 bases, leaving 12 bases between the germline ends. This CDR3 has 13 residues. CDR1 is SEHNR, CDR2 FQNEAQ, per germline (reference sequence). The CDR3 bases are TGTGCCAGCAGCTTGGGAGGTTGGTCCGTCCTGACTTTC. This translates into CASSLGGWSVLTF.

The genes are TRBV2 and TRBJ1-1; the D gene is possibly TRBD1 (6 bases). Trimming took off 6 bases at V and 5 bases at J, with 10 bases between the two ends. The CDR3 runs 12 residues. Germline CDR1 is SNHLY and CDR2 is FYNNEI. CDR3 amino acids: CASSLTGTEAFF. The CDR3 DNA follows: TGTGCCAGCAGCTTAACAGGGACTGAAGCTTTCTTT. Using reference TRBV2 and TRBJ1-1 for the parts outside the CDR3, the full variable domain is EPEVTQTPSHQVTQMGQEVILRCVPISNHLYFYWYRQILGQKVEFLVSFYNNEISEKSEIFDDQFSVERPDGSNFTLKIRSTKLEDSAMYFCASSLTGTEAFFGQGTRLTVV.

The chain combines TRBV10-3 with TRBJ1-2; 10 bases fit TRBD1. The CDR3 extends over 13 amino acids. V gave up 4 bases and J gave up 6 bases; unmatched junction bases: 2. Germline CDR1 and CDR2: ENHRY and SYGVKD. CDR3: CAISGQGADGYTF. In DNA form, the CDR3 reads TGTGCCATCAGTGGACAGGGGGCGGATGGCTACACCTTC.